This T cell receptor beta chain was sequenced for a study of blood T cells in healthy people across ages (dated by TCRdb to about 2015). Background on the whole study: In model experiments, roughly one uniquely barcoded TCR beta cDNA molecule per two T cells was captured by template switching. The study measured age-related changes in TCR beta repertoire diversity using deep sequencing normalized with unique cDNA molecular identifiers. To avoid experimental bias, donors of different ages were spread randomly across the sequencing lanes. Four age groups were formed from the donors: young (average approximately 15 years), middle-aged (around 40), aged (about 62) and long-lived (around 80). Two additional independent replicas of 1 million unique cDNA reads from the same blood draw were analyzed for two donors (one aged 18 to 30 and one aged 80 or older).

To prepare the library, 5' RACE was applied. The listed sequencing device is Illumina HiSeq 2500. A second PCR of 7 to 11 cycles was performed with a sample-barcoded 5' primer and a J-beta primer mix. A unique molecular identifier was introduced onto each TCR beta cDNA molecule by a template-switch 5' adaptor carrying 12 random nucleotides. At least 3 million CDR3-containing paired-end reads were obtained from each sample. The Mint cDNA synthesis kit, primed by a TRBC-specific oligonucleotide, was used to synthesize first-strand cDNA from all RNA. Following uracil-DNA glycosylase treatment, a first 18-cycle PCR with universal primers M1SS and BC2_uni_R was performed on all cDNA. In the paper's pipeline: Each sample was normalized by randomly selecting 1 million high-quality reads, each carrying a distinct molecular identifier. Instead of being binned into consensus sequences, reads with shared molecular identifiers were discarded. MiTCR, run with a Q25 quality threshold and the strictest error-elimination algorithm, handled CDR3 identification, clonotype clustering and error correction. Lower-bound total TCR beta diversity was estimated with a nonparametric unseen species model using Euler transformation. Through fastp at Q25 and MiXCR, TCRdb rebuilt clones from the public reads, retaining in-frame beta chains. A single entry per CDR3 protein holds the most common genes and DNA from its merged rows. V and J calls and clone size were set by TCRdb, not the authors. This sample holds about 590,000 distinct CDR3 sequences; approximately 30% were observed only once. The top ten hold approximately 14% of the sample.

Systemically healthy Caucasian individuals from Russia, around 39 in total and aged roughly 6 to 90 years, were included as donors. Each donor gave approximately 9.3 milliliters of peripheral blood, collected into EDTA-treated Vacutainer tubes. Ficoll-Paque density-gradient centrifugation was used to isolate PBMCs, with at least 7 million per sample. Trizol reagent was used to extract total RNA from the PBMCs, yielding at least 5.5 micrograms per sample. Naive CD45RAhigh/CD27high T cell percentages were measured by flow cytometry on a PBMC aliquot from every donor. After removal of 5 bases from V and 8 bases from J, the junction retains 6 bases not matched to a gene. As encoded in the germline V gene, CDR1 is SGHVS while CDR2 is FQNEAQ. Its CDR3 holds 14 amino acids, cysteine through phenylalanine. CDR3 DNA is the only sequence kept; it has 42 bases, read in frame from the first base. Note on this clonotype: Its cognate antigen has yet to be identified. There are no base qualities to consult, and no much larger clone falls within one base.

What the study reported, not specific to this receptor: Compared with the aged group, the long-lived group had more naive CD4+ T cells, fewer expanded clones and increased TCR diversity, a pattern suggesting age selection. Conclusive comparison of naive and antigen-experienced compartments was prevented by the profiling of bulk unsorted PBMCs. Because the CMV infection status of the donors was unknown, age-related changes in expanded clonotypes may potentially have been confounded. Total diversity estimates from one million sequenced T cells were considered lower bounds and underestimates. The percentage of naive T cells measured by flow cytometry correlated strongly with observed TCR beta diversity. Observed TCR beta diversity per million T cells fell roughly linearly with age, and a significant reduction was already apparent by age about 36.

The chain couples TRBV7-8 to TRBJ1-4; 9 central nucleotides agree with TRBD1. Sequenced input: blood. This clonotype was sampled from a woman older than 75 in good health. The CDR3 region reads CASSQGTGSEKLFF. The nucleotide sequence is TGTGCCAGCAGCCAAGGGACAGGGAGCGAAAAACTGTTTTTT.